This TCR beta chain was recorded in a study of T-cell memory formation after mild COVID-19. Across the whole study: Across donors, TCR clusters were largely donor specific.

Study outcomes and limitations: The second-wave clones peaking on day 37 were not confirmed as SARS-CoV-2-specific.

This clonotype was counted many times. Its matching antigen is unknown. Sample barcodes and UMIs were carried by the TCR alpha and TCR beta cDNA libraries that 5'RACE generated with constant-segment primers. Using its own MiXCR run on the 5' RACE reads, TCRdb lists one record per CDR3 protein. This sample has under 40,000 distinct CDR3 sequences, with 7.7% found just once. The V gene's germline CDR1 is SGHDT and CDR2 YYEEEE. The V and J ends lost 2 bases and 6 bases respectively, with 12 bases between them. There are 14 residues in the CDR3. Sequencing was done on a sample of PBMCs or a T cell subset sorted from them (not recorded which). V is TRBV5-6 and J is TRBJ2-1; no clear D gene. The clonotype was recovered from a man aged 18 to 35 who had mild COVID-19 (a few samples of this study predate the infection). Cell type and time point are not known. CDR3 bases: TGTGCCAGCAGCTTAGTCTGGTCTAGCAATGAGCAGTTCTTC. It yields the protein CASSLVWSSNEQFF. The whole variable domain, filled in from reference TRBV5-6 and TRBJ2-1, reads DAGVTQSPTHLIKTRGQQVTLRCSPKSGHDTVSWYQQALGQGPQFIFQYYEEEERQRGNFPDRFSGHQFPNYSSELNVNALLLGDSALYLCASSLVWSSNEQFFGPGTRLTVL.